This section outlines one T cell receptor (beta chain) sequence together with its context. The data derive from a study of OX40 agonist ivuxolimab in advanced cancers. The method was immunoSEQ multiplex PCR; TCRdb's version includes in-frame clones alone and lacks a portion of them. The profile covers over 75,000 clones, with about 87% appearing a single time and around 4% taken by the ten largest. The V and J ends lost 1 base and 5 bases respectively, with 6 bases between them. The CDR3 sequence is 13 residues long. Germline lookup yields CDR1 SGHNT and CDR2 YENEEA. The gene calls are TRBV11-3 and TRBJ1-5; no firm D call. Source: CD4+ or CD8+ T cells sorted from blood, taken in a trial of the OX40 agonist ivuxolimab. This receptor was taken from an adult with an advanced solid tumor such as melanoma, head and neck, liver or kidney cancer. The DNA of the CDR3 is TGTGCCAGCAGCTTAGGAGAGGATCAGCCCCAGCATTTT. Translation gives CASSLGEDQPQHF.